This T cell receptor (beta chain) originates from a study of T cell repertoires in cytomegalovirus infection. Study as a whole: Public TCR beta signatures were indicative of both CMV infection and a matching HLA type. Study-level points and caveats: The ex vivo response showed dominance by HLA-C-restricted CMV-specific TCR beta clonotypes.

TCRdb re-analysed the reads in MiXCR, keeping a single row per CDR3 protein. The data contain 160,000 or so distinct CDR3 sequences, 23% of them singletons. To note about this clonotype: The antigen is undetermined.

V lost 0 bases, J lost 1 base, and 7 bases stayed unmatched. CDR1 SGHDT and CDR2 YYEEEE come from the germline V gene. The CDR3 totals 16 residues. The chain joins TRBV5-6 to TRBJ2-7; 7 bases agree with TRBD1. The sequence came from a human donor in good health (CMV status not recorded). Some clones in this sample may be carry-over from other donors' samples. The specimen was PBMCs. CDR3 protein: CASSLEQGTLSYEQYF. The CDR3 DNA reads as TGTGCCAGCAGCTTGGAACAGGGGACCCTTTCCTACGAGCAGTACTTC.